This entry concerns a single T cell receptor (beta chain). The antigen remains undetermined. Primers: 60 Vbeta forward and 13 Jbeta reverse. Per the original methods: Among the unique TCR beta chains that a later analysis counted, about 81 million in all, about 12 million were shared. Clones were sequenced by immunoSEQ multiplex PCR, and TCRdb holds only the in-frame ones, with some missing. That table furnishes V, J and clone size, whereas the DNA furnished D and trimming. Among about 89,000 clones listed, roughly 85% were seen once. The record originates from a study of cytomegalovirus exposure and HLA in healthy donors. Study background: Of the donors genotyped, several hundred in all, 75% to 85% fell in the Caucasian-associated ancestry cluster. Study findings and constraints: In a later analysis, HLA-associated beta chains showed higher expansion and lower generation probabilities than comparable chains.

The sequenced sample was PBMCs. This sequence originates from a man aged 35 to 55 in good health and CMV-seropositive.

The CDR3: CASSLSGTGRETQYF. The DNA of the CDR3 is TGTGCCAGCAGTTTATCGGGGACAGGGAGGGAGACCCAGTACTTC. The chain employs TRBV27 and TRBJ2-5; the match to TRBD1 covers 9 bases. The V and J ends lost 0 bases and 5 bases, in that order; junction bases with no gene match: 4. The germline V gene encodes CDR1 MNHEY and CDR2 SMNVEV (reference sequence). This CDR3 contains 15 residues.